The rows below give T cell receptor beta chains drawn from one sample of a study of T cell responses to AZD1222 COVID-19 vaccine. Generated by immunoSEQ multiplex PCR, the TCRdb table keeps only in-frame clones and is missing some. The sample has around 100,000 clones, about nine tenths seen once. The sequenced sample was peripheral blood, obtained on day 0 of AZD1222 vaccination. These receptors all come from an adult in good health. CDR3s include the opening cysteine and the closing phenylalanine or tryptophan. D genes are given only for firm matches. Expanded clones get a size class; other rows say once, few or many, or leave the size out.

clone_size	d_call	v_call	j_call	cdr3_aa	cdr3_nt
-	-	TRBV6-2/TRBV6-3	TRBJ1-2	CASTPLGPLGYGYTF	TGTGCCAGCACCCCCCTCGGACCGCTAGGGTATGGCTACACCTTC
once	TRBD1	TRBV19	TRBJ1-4	CASSTRQGATNEKLFF	TGTGCCAGTAGTACCCGACAGGGGGCGACTAATGAAAAACTGTTTTTT
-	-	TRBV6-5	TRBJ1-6	CATSRGGDSPLHF	TGTGCCACCTCGAGGGGGGGAGATTCACCCCTCCACTTT
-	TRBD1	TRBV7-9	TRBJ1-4	CASRPTGTSTNEKLFF	TGTGCCAGCAGGCCGACAGGGACCTCAACTAATGAAAAACTGTTTTTT
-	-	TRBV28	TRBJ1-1	CASSPAPQGLVTEAFF	TGTGCCAGCAGTCCGGCCCCACAGGGTCTGGTCACTGAAGCTTTCTTT
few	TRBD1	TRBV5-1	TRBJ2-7	CASSSPGQGTYEQYF	TGCGCCAGCAGCTCACCGGGACAGGGGACCTACGAGCAGTACTTC
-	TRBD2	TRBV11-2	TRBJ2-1	CASSFRRGGNEQFF	TGTGCCAGCAGCTTCCGGCGGGGGGGAAATGAGCAGTTCTTC
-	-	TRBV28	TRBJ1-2	CASSSVPPALSGGYTF	TGTGCCAGCAGTTCCGTACCGCCGGCCCTCTCGGGGGGCTACACCTTC
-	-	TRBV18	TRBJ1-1	CASSPPNKGINTEAFF	TGTGCCAGCTCACCACCTAACAAGGGAATCAACACTGAAGCTTTCTTT
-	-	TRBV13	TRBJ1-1	CASSLGDLSTEAFF	TGTGCCAGCAGTTTGGGGGACCTCAGCACTGAAGCTTTCTTT
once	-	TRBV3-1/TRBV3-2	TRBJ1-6	CASSSQPTVGNSPLHF	TGTGCCAGCAGCTCACAGCCTACAGTGGGTAATTCACCCCTCCACTTT
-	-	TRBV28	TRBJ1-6	CASGPQGYNSPLHF	TGTGCCAGCGGCCCACAGGGTTATAATTCACCCCTCCACTTT
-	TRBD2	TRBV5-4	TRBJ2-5	CASSPDPAGGRETQYF	TGTGCCAGCAGCCCCGATCCTGCGGGGGGCAGGGAGACCCAGTACTTC
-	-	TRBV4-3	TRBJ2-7	CASSQDTRTIGGEQYF	TGCGCCAGCAGCCAAGATACCCGGACTATTGGCGGCGAGCAGTACTTC
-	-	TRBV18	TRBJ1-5	CASSPGANQPQHF	TGTGCCAGCTCACCAGGGGCCAATCAGCCCCAGCATTTT
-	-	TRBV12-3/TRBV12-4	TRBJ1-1	CASSYSRSTEAFF	TGTGCCAGCAGCTACTCCCGAAGCACTGAAGCTTTCTTT
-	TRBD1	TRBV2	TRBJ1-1	CASSRQGMGTEAFF	TGTGCCAGCAGTCGACAGGGCATGGGGACTGAAGCTTTCTTT
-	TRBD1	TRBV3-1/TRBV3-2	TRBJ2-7	CASSQATGQAKQYF	TGTGCCAGCAGCCAAGCCACGGGACAGGCGAAGCAGTACTTC
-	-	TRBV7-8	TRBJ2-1	CASSFWKGPYNEQFF	TGTGCCAGCAGCTTTTGGAAGGGGCCCTACAATGAGCAGTTCTTC
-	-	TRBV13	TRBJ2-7	CASSLGGEPYEQYF	TGTGCCAGCAGCTTAGGGGGAGAACCCTACGAGCAGTACTTC
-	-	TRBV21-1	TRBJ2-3	CASSGETGSGTDTQYF	TGTGCCAGCAGTGGGGAAACGGGTTCAGGCACAGATACGCAGTATTTT
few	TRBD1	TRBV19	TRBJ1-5	CASGPLINRGSFQPQHF	TGTGCCAGTGGGCCGCTTATAAACAGGGGTTCTTTCCAGCCCCAGCATTTT
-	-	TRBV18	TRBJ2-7	CASSPPGSSYEQYF	TGTGCCAGCTCACCGCCAGGATCATCCTACGAGCAGTACTTC
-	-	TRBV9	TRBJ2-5	CASSRHVGGPAETQYF	TGTGCCAGCAGCCGTCACGTCGGGGGACCCGCGGAGACCCAGTACTTC
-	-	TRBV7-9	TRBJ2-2	CASSKGRGGELFF	TGTGCCAGCAGTAAGGGGCGCGGCGGGGAGCTGTTTTTT
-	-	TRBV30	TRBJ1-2	CAWSRQGKGYTF	TGTGCCTGGAGTAGGCAGGGGAAGGGCTACACCTTC
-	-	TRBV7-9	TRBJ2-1	CASSPPNRRDNEQFF	TGTGCCAGCAGCCCCCCTAACAGAAGAGACAATGAGCAGTTCTTC
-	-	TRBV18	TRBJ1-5	CASSPLGRNQPQHF	TGTGCCAGCTCACCGTTGGGCAGGAATCAGCCCCAGCATTTT
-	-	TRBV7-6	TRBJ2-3	CASSLVGFTDTQYF	TGTGCCAGCAGCTTAGTTGGCTTCACAGATACGCAGTATTTT
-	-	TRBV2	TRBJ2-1	CASTRLVNEQFF	TGTGCCAGCACTCGACTAGTCAATGAGCAGTTCTTC
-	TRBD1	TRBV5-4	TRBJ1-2	CASSSWTGNYGYTF	TGTGCCAGCAGTTCCTGGACAGGGAACTATGGCTACACCTTC
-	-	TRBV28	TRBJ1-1	CASAGGDTEAFF	TGTGCCAGCGCCGGAGGCGACACTGAAGCTTTCTTT
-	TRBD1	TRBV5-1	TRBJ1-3	CASSPGQSYSGNTIYF	TGCGCCAGCAGCCCGGGACAGTCATACTCTGGAAACACCATATATTTT
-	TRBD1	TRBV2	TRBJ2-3	CASSEMGQGAADTQYF	TGTGCCAGCAGTGAAATGGGACAGGGGGCAGCGGATACGCAGTATTTT
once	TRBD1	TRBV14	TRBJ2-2	CASSDGLGQGTGELFF	TGTGCCAGCAGCGATGGCCTGGGACAGGGTACCGGGGAGCTGTTTTTT
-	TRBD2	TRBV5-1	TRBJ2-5	CASSLSPAGSGGETQYF	TGCGCCAGCAGCCTGTCCCCAGCGGGGAGCGGGGGGGAGACCCAGTACTTC
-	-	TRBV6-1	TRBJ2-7	CASSETAQGQGEQYF	TGTGCCAGCAGTGAAACGGCGCAGGGTCAGGGCGAGCAGTACTTC
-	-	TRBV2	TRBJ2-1	CASSPYNEQFF	TGTGCCAGCAGTCCCTACAATGAGCAGTTCTTC
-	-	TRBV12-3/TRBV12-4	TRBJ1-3	CASSSDGNTIYF	TGTGCCAGCAGTTCTGATGGGAACACCATATATTTT
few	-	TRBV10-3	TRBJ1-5	CAISEFSNQPQHF	TGTGCCATCAGTGAGTTTAGCAATCAGCCCCAGCATTTT
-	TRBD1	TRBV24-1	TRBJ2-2	CATSRQGINTGELFF	TGTGCCACCAGTAGACAGGGGATCAACACCGGGGAGCTGTTTTTT
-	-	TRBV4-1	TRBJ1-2	CASSQGAHYGYTF	TGCGCCAGCAGCCAAGGGGCTCACTATGGCTACACCTTC
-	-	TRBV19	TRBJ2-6	CASSVLASGANVLTF	TGTGCCAGTAGTGTCCTAGCGTCGGGGGCCAACGTCCTGACTTTC
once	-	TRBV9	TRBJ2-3	CASSVATPGMNTQYF	TGTGCCAGCAGCGTAGCTACTCCGGGGATGAATACGCAGTATTTT
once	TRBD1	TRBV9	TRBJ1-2	CASSDPTGGYGYTF	TGTGCCAGCAGCGACCCGACAGGGGGATACGGCTACACCTTC
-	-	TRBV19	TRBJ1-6	CATSAGNNYNSPLHF	TGTGCCACCTCAGCAGGGAACAACTATAATTCACCCCTCCACTTT
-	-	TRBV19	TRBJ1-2	CASSIRSDGYTF	TGTGCCAGTAGTATACGATCCGACGGCTACACCTTC
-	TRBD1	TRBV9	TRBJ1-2	CASSGGTGTNYGYTF	TGTGCCAGCAGCGGCGGGACAGGTACTAACTATGGCTACACCTTC
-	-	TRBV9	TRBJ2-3	CASNFAGLADTQYF	TGTGCCAGCAACTTCGCGGGACTTGCAGATACGCAGTATTTT
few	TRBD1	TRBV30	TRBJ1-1	CAWIRQGVSEAFF	TGTGCCTGGATCAGACAGGGGGTCTCTGAAGCTTTCTTT